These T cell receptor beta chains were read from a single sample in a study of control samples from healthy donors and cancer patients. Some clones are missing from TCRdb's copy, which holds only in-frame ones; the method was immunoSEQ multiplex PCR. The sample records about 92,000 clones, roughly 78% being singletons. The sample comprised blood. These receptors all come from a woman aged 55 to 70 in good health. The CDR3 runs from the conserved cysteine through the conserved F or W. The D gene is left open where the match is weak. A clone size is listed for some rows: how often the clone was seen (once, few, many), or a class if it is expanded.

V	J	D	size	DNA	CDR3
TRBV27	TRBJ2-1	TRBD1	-	TGTGCCAGCAAGACAGGGGTGGGTACAGGTGAGCAGTTCTTC	CASKTGVGTGEQFF
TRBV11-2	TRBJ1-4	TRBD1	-	TGTGCCAGCAGCTCTCAGGGGGGCTGGAATAATGAAAAACTGTTTTTT	CASSSQGGWNNEKLFF
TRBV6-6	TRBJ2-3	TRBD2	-	TGTGCCAGCAGCCCCCGAGCGGGAGAGAGCACAGATACGCAGTATTTT	CASSPRAGESTDTQYF
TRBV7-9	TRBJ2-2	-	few	TGTGCCAGCAGCTTAAGAGGGAGCACCGGGGAGCTGTTTTTT	CASSLRGSTGELFF
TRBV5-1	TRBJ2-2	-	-	TGCGCCAGCAGCTTATCCGGACTAAAGACCGGGGAGCTGTTTTTT	CASSLSGLKTGELFF
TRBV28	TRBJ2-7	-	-	TGTGCCAGCAGTTTCCCCGACAGGCTCGGATACGAGCAGTACTTC	CASSFPDRLGYEQYF
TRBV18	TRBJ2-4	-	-	TGTGCCAGCTCACCAGAAAACATTCAGTACTTC	CASSPENIQYF
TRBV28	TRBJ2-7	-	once	TGTGCCAGCAGTTTATTGTTGGACGAGCAGTACTTC	CASSLLLDEQYF
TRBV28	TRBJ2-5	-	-	TGTGCCAGCAGTGGGCGGAACCAAGAGACCCAGTACTTC	CASSGRNQETQYF
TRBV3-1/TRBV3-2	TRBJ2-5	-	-	TGTGCCAGCAGCCAATTTACAGGACAAGAGACCCAGTACTTC	CASSQFTGQETQYF
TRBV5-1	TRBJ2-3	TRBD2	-	TGCGCCAGCAGCTTGCAGCGGGGGTCAGATACGCAGTATTTT	CASSLQRGSDTQYF
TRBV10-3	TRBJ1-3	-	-	TGTGCCATCAGTGCGGACTCCGGAAACACCATATATTTT	CAISADSGNTIYF
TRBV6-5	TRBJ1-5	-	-	TGTGCCAGCAGCCCATACGGGGGCGGGTTACAGCCCCAGCATTTT	CASSPYGGGLQPQHF
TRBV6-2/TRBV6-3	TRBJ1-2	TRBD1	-	TGTGCCAGCAGTTCCTATACAGGGGGCGGCTATGGCTACACCTTC	CASSSYTGGGYGYTF
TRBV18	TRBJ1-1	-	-	TGTGCCAGCTCATCGGGACACCTGAACACTGAAGCTTTCTTT	CASSSGHLNTEAFF
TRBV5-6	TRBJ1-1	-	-	TGTGCCAGCAGCTTGGGGGGCCTCAGGGCCTCTAACACTGAAGCTTTCTTT	CASSLGGLRASNTEAFF
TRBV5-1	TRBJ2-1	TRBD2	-	TGCGCCAGCAGCCCTGGGACTAGCGGGAGGTTCTACAATGAGCAGTTCTTC	CASSPGTSGRFYNEQFF
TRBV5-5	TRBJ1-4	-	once	TGTGCCAGCAGCTTGCGGCGGGTTGGGGTGGGTGAAAAACTGTTTTTT	CASSLRRVGVGEKLFF
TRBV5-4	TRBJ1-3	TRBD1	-	TGTGCCAGCAGTGTTGGGACAGGGTCTACCACCATATATTTT	CASSVGTGSTTIYF
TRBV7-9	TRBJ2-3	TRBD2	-	TGTGCCAGCACGGCGGGGGGTCTCTCAGATACGCAGTATTTT	CASTAGGLSDTQYF
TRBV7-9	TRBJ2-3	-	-	TGTGCCAGCAGCTTAGAGGCAGATACGCAGTATTTT	CASSLEADTQYF
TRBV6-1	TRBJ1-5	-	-	TGTGCCAGCAGTGAAATGTCGGCAGGGGATCAGCCCCAGCATTTT	CASSEMSAGDQPQHF
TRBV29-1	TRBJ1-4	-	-	TGCAGCGCCAAGGGGGGAGAGAAAACTGTTCTGTTTTTT	CSAKGGEKTVLFF
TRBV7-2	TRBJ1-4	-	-	TGTGCCAGCAGCCCTCAAGGTCGTGGGGCAACTAATGAAAAACTGTTTTTT	CASSPQGRGATNEKLFF
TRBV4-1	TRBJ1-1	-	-	TGCGCCAGCGCGGACCTACGGACCACTGAAGCTTTCTTT	CASADLRTTEAFF
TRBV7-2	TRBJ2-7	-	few	TGTGCCAGCAGCAACCGCGACGAGCAGTACTTC	CASSNRDEQYF
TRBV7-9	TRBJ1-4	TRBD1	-	TGTGCCAGCAGCTTACCACAGGGGGCAGGTGAAAAACTGTTTTTT	CASSLPQGAGEKLFF
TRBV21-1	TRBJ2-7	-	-	TGTGCCAGCAGCAATAGACCCTCCTACGAGCAGTACTTC	CASSNRPSYEQYF
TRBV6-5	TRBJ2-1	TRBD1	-	TGTGCCAGCAGGAAACAGGGGAGGCAGTTCTTC	CASRKQGRQFF
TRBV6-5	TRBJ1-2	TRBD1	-	TGTGCCAGCAGGAACCGACAGGGCATGAAGGGCTACACCTTC	CASRNRQGMKGYTF
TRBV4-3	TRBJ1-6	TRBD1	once	TGCGCCAGCAGCCAAGAAGAGACAGGGGTAAATAATTCACCCCTCCACTTT	CASSQEETGVNNSPLHF
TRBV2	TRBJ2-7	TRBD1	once	TGTGCCATAAGGACAGGGGGGAACGAGCAGTACTTC	CAIRTGGNEQYF
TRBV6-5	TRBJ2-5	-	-	TGTGCCAGCAATCTGAAACTTAGCGAAGAGACCCAGTACTTC	CASNLKLSEETQYF
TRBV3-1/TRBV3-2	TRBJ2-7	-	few	TGTGCCAGCAGCCAAGATCTGGCCCGGACCTACGAGCAGTACTTC	CASSQDLARTYEQYF
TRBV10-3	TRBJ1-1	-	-	TGTGCCATCAGTGATATCGAAGAAGCTTTCTTT	CAISDIEEAFF
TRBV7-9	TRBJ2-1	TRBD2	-	TGTGCCAGCAGCTTAGACTCGGGGGGGAAGGGTGAGCAGTTCTTC	CASSLDSGGKGEQFF
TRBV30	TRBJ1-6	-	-	TGTGCCTGGAGGAAGGTCGGTAATTCACCCCTCCACTTT	CAWRKVGNSPLHF
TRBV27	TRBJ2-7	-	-	TGTGCCAGCAGTTTATCAGGGGTAACCTACGAGCAGTACTTC	CASSLSGVTYEQYF
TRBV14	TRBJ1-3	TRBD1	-	TGTGCCAGCAGCCAAGGTGGTGACAGGGAGGACACCATATATTTT	CASSQGGDREDTIYF
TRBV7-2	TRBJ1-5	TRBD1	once	TGTGCCAGCGATTCCGGGACAGGGGTGGTGGGCAATCAGCCCCAGCATTTT	CASDSGTGVVGNQPQHF
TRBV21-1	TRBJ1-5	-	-	TGTGCCAGCAGCATTTTTCCCCCGTATAGCAATCAGCCCCAGCATTTT	CASSIFPPYSNQPQHF
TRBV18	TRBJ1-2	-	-	TGTGCCAGCTCACCATCGCAGCGTAACTATGGCTACACCTTC	CASSPSQRNYGYTF
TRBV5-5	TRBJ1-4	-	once	TGTGCCAGCAGCCCCCGGCAGGGACTAAATGAAAAACTGTTTTTT	CASSPRQGLNEKLFF
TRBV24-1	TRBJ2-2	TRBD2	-	TGTGCCACCAGTGATTCGACTAGCAGTACCGGGGAGCTGTTTTTT	CATSDSTSSTGELFF
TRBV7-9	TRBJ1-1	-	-	TGTGCCAGCAGCTTAGTCCAGGGAGGCACTGAAGCTTTCTTT	CASSLVQGGTEAFF
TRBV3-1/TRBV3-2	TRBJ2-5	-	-	TGTGCCAGCAGCCAAATTAGTAGGGGCGTGGAAGGGACCCAGTACTTC	CASSQISRGVEGTQYF
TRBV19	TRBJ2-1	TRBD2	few	TGTGCCAGTAATCCCGGAAGAGCGGGGTACAATGAGCAGTTCTTC	CASNPGRAGYNEQFF
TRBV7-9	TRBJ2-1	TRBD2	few	TGTGCCAGCAGCCCCCCTAGCGGGAGGGTCAATGAGCAGTTCTTC	CASSPPSGRVNEQFF
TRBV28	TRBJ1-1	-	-	TGTGCCAGCAGTTCCCCCGGGACACGAACTGAAGCTTTCTTT	CASSSPGTRTEAFF
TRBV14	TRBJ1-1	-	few	TGTGCCAGCAGCCAAGATCGTGTAGGGAGGGCTGAAGCTTTCTTT	CASSQDRVGRAEAFF
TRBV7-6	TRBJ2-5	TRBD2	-	TGTGCCAGCAGCCCCCGGGGGGGCCCCCAAGAGACCCAGTACTTC	CASSPRGGPQETQYF